The 26 T cell receptor beta chains in this list originate from one sample, sequenced in a study of blood T cell repertoires in COVID-19. Libraries were prepared by immunoSEQ multiplex PCR; TCRdb keeps only in-frame clonotypes and omits some of them. The sample includes under 300,000 clones, about nine tenths of them seen just once. Sequencing used peripheral blood. All receptors derive from a middle-aged man with acute or convalescent COVID-19.

V gene TRBV19 combines with J gene TRBJ1-1, with 8 bases that match TRBD1. The germline CDR1 and CDR2 sequences are LNHDA and SQIVND (reference sequence). This CDR3 contains 16 residues. V dropped 4 bases and J dropped 3; count of bases not matched to a gene: 10. The CDR3 sequence: CASSTGQGVAYTEAFF. In nucleotides, the CDR3 is TGTGCCAGTAGTACCGGACAGGGTGTTGCGTACACTGAAGCTTTCTTT.

The chain is built from TRBV10-1 and TRBJ2-1, with 7 bases aligning to TRBD2. V dropped 9 bases and J dropped 3; count of bases not matched to a gene: 14. CDR3 length: 16 residues. In germline, CDR1 is WNHNN, CDR2 SYGVQD (reference sequence). CDR3 sequence: CASTCIWDYDYNEQFF. The CDR3 nucleotides are TGCGCCAGTACGTGCATTTGGGACTACGACTACAATGAGCAGTTCTTC.

As for this clone: The same CDR3 is also encoded by other DNA sequences in this sample. CDR3 in DNA: TGTGCCAGCAGCCTCCCCCCCGGTGAAGCTTTCTTT. Translation: CASSLPPGEAFF. The V gene is TRBV7-9, the J gene TRBJ1-1; D call uncertain. CDR1 is SEHNR, CDR2 FQNEAQ, per germline (reference sequence). Trimming cost V 5 bases and J 7 bases, with 11 bases left between them. This CDR3 comprises 12 residues.

The J gene is TRBJ1-5, the V gene TRBV18; a possible D gene is TRBD1 (5 bases). Trimming stripped 3 bases from V and 2 bases from J, with 11 bases between. This CDR3 is 15 amino acids long. Germline CDR1 and CDR2: KGHSH and LQKENI. The CDR3 reads CASSPQPGGNQPQHF. CDR3 sequence (DNA): TGTGCCAGCTCACCTCAACCGGGGGGCAATCAGCCCCAGCATTTT. The full variable domain, with the rest looked up from reference TRBV18 and TRBJ1-5, is NAGVMQNPRHLVRRRGQEARLRCSPMKGHSHVYWYRQLPEEGLKFMVYLQKENIIDESGMPKERFSAEFPKEGPSILRIQQVVRGDSAAYFCASSPQPGGNQPQHFGDGTRLSIL.

The rearrangement uses TRBV5-6 and TRBJ2-7; tentatively, D is TRBD2 (5 bases). The CDR3 spans 14 residues. Germline CDR1 SGHDT, CDR2 YYEEEE. The ends were cut back, 4 bases at V and 1 base at J, with 12 bases in the middle. The CDR3 DNA reads as TGTGCCAGCAGCCCCCAACGGGATTCCTACGAGCAGTACTTC. This translates into CASSPQRDSYEQYF.

The chain carries TRBV19 and TRBJ1-2; 9 nucleotides line up with TRBD1. The CDR3 loop spans 15 amino acids. V trimming: 6 bases; J trimming: 8 bases; junction bases outside the gene matches: 13. Germline lookup yields CDR1 LNHDA and CDR2 SQIVND (reference sequence). The CDR3: CASRLRQGVGGGYTF. CDR3 bases: TGTGCCAGTAGGCTCCGACAGGGGGTGGGAGGAGGCTACACCTTC.

CDR3 nucleotide sequence: TGTGCCAGTAGGGTCGGGGTGAACACCGGGGAGCTGTTTTTT. Translating it yields CASRVGVNTGELFF. The rearrangement uses TRBV19 and TRBJ2-2; possibly TRBD2 for D (5 bases). Germline CDR1 reads LNHDA; CDR2 reads SQIVND (reference sequence). Trimming cost V 6 bases and J 1 base, with 9 bases left between them. The CDR3 spans 14 residues.

The chain uses TRBV27 and TRBJ1-2, with 9 positions matching TRBD1. CDR3 size: 15 residues. V lost 5 bases, J lost 2 bases, and 6 bases stayed unmatched. The germline CDR1 and CDR2 sequences are MNHEY and SMNVEV (reference sequence). CDR3 coding DNA: TGTGCCAGCAGTCGGGACAGGGTGACGAACTATGGCTACACCTTC. Its protein product is CASSRDRVTNYGYTF.

The gene calls are TRBV25-1 and TRBJ1-4, with 7 bases that match TRBD1. V was clipped by 4 bases and J by 8 bases; unmatched bases: 4. The germline V gene encodes CDR1 MGHDK and CDR2 SYGVNS. The CDR3 runs to 13 residues. This CDR3 reads CASSVWDSEKLFF. CDR3 DNA sequence: TGTGCCAGCAGTGTCTGGGACAGCGAAAAACTGTTTTTT.

This chain joins TRBV27 and TRBJ2-2; perhaps TRBD2 as D (6 bases). Germline V gene lookup returns CDR1 MNHEY and CDR2 SMNVEV (reference sequence). CDR3 size: 16 residues. V was clipped by 6 bases and J by 2 bases, with 16 bases between them. CDR3 DNA sequence: TGTGCCAGCAGGCGGGACCAAGGTCGAAACACCGGGGAGCTGTTTTTT. Its translation is CASRRDQGRNTGELFF.

This clone was found once. The chain couples TRBV6-5 to TRBJ1-2, with 9 bases fitting TRBD1. Germline V gene sequence: CDR1 MNHEY, CDR2 SVGAGI. The length of the CDR3 is 13 residues. Unmatched junction bases numbered 1, after V lost 2 bases and J lost 6 bases. In DNA form, the CDR3 reads TGTGCCAGCAGTTACCGGGACAGGGATGGCTACACCTTC. Its protein is CASSYRDRDGYTF.

The J gene is TRBJ2-7, the V gene TRBV6-1; 7 bases match TRBD2. Per the germline V gene, CDR1 is MNHNS and CDR2 is SASEGT. Trimming took 0 bases from V and 3 from J; bases not matched to a gene: 8. The CDR3 is 16 residues long. As DNA, the CDR3 is TGTGCCAGCAGTGAAGCCGGCCAAGCGGGGAACTACGAGCAGTACTTC. This sequence encodes CASSEAGQAGNYEQYF.

The chain has TRBV29-1 and TRBJ2-7; D is possibly TRBD2 (5 bases). Trimming removed 7 bases at V and 6 bases at J, with 19 bases between. The CDR3 is 13 residues long. Germline CDR1 SQVTM, CDR2 ANQGSEA. This CDR3 reads CSARTRPDSEQYF. CDR3 DNA: TGCAGCGCCCGGACTCGGCCGGATAGCGAGCAGTACTTC.

This CDR3 reads CASSGQGSYNEQFF. CDR3 nucleotide sequence: TGCGCCAGCAGCGGCCAGGGGTCCTACAATGAGCAGTTCTTC. The chain combines TRBV5-1 with TRBJ2-1; maybe TRBD1 (6 bases). Trimming stripped 4 bases from V and 1 base from J, with 9 bases between. This CDR3 is built from 14 residues. Germline CDR1 and CDR2: SGHRS and YFSETQ. The variable domain in full, completed from reference TRBV5-1 and TRBJ2-1, reads KAGVTQTPRYLIKTRGQQVTLSCSPISGHRSVSWYQQTPGQGLQFLFEYFSETQRNKGNFPGRFSGRQFSNSRSEMNVSTLELGDSALYLCASSGQGSYNEQFFGPGTRLTVL.

The chain employs TRBV2 and TRBJ2-7, with D unresolved. V was trimmed by 8 bases and J by 2 bases, leaving 16 bases between them. This CDR3 contains 14 residues. Per germline, CDR1 SNHLY and CDR2 FYNNEI. CDR3 sequence (DNA): TGTGCCAGCGCCCCCGGAGCATCAACCTACGAGCAGTACTTC. Its protein is CASAPGASTYEQYF.

The count of this clone is one. The CDR3 spells CASSLEGPGRAFF. The CDR3 nucleotides are TGTGCCAGCAGCTTGGAGGGCCCAGGGCGGGCTTTCTTT. The V call is TRBV5-5, the J call TRBJ1-1, with D tentatively TRBD1 (5 bases). The germline V and J ends were trimmed by 0 bases and 11 bases, with 14 bases remaining between them. Germline V lookup: CDR1 SGHKS, CDR2 YYEKEE (reference sequence). This CDR3 region has 13 residues.

The rearrangement joins TRBV6-5 to TRBJ1-1; maybe TRBD1 (6 bases). The CDR3 covers 11 residues. Germline CDR1 MNHEY, CDR2 SVGAGI. V lost 4 bases and J lost 11, with 11 bases in between. CDR3 sequence reads: CASSSRGQAFF. CDR3 coding DNA: TGTGCCAGCAGTTCCAGGGGTCAGGCTTTCTTT.

In this sample, this clone turned up a few times. V usage is TRBV3-1 (or the pseudogene TRBV3-2) and J usage is TRBJ2-2; 12 bases fit TRBD2. The CDR3 spans 15 residues. V dropped 4 bases and J dropped 7; count of bases not matched to a gene: 4. Germline values: CDR1 LGHDT, CDR2 YNNKEL (reference sequence). This CDR3 reads CASSPLAGGVGELFF. In DNA form, the CDR3 reads TGTGCCAGCAGCCCACTAGCGGGGGGCGTCGGGGAGCTGTTTTTT.

The chain has TRBV7-3 and TRBJ2-7, with 7 bases that match TRBD1. Per the germline V gene, CDR1 is SGHTA and CDR2 is FQGTGA. After removal of 5 bases from V and 5 bases from J, the junction contained 6 bases not matched to a gene. The CDR3 extends over 13 amino acids. The CDR3 is CASSPGQPDEQYF. DNA of the CDR3: TGTGCCAGCAGCCCGGGACAGCCAGACGAGCAGTACTTC.

This chain links TRBV30 with TRBJ1-2, with TRBD1 matching 9 bases. Germline CDR1 is GTSNPN and CDR2 is SVGIG (reference sequence). This CDR3 region has 14 residues. The CDR3 sequence is CAHRGQGNVYGYTF. DNA for the CDR3: TGTGCTCACAGGGGGCAGGGAAACGTTTATGGCTACACCTTC.

The CDR3 sequence is CASRTGGVVDEQYF. CDR3 DNA sequence: TGTGCCAGCCGGACCGGGGGGGTTGTGGACGAGCAGTACTTC. The chain is built from TRBV30 and TRBJ2-7; 8 bases align to TRBD2. Germline V lookup: CDR1 GTSNPN, CDR2 SVGIG (reference sequence). After removal of 8 bases from V and 5 bases from J, the junction contained 14 bases not matched to a gene. The CDR3 totals 14 residues.

The rearrangement links TRBV6-5 to TRBJ1-3, with TRBD1 identical over 8 bases. The CDR3 length is 15 residues. After removal of 4 bases from V and 2 bases from J, the junction contained 4 bases not matched to a gene. CDR1 and CDR2 from the germline V gene are MNHEY and SVGAGI. The CDR3 sequence is CASSWTGTPGNTIYF. CDR3 DNA: TGTGCCAGCAGTTGGACAGGGACCCCTGGAAACACCATATATTTT.

V gene TRBV7-2 combines with J gene TRBJ2-1; D gene ambiguous. Trimming removed 5 bases from V and 3 bases from J, with 8 bases in between. Germline lookup yields CDR1 SGHTA and CDR2 FQGNSA. The CDR3 consists of 13 residues. CDR3 amino acids: CASSQAFYNEQFF. The DNA for the CDR3 is TGTGCCAGCAGCCAGGCCTTCTACAATGAGCAGTTCTTC.

The CDR3 DNA sequence: TGTGCCAGCAGCTTGAGGCTAGCGGGGGGGCGGAATGAGCAGTTCTTC. Its translation is CASSLRLAGGRNEQFF. This chain links TRBV7-8 with TRBJ2-1; 12 nucleotides align to TRBD2. Per germline, CDR1 SGHVS and CDR2 FQNEAQ. CDR3 length: 16 residues. Unmatched junction bases numbered 7, after V lost 3 bases and J lost 7 bases.

The V and J genes are TRBV29-1 and TRBJ2-2; the match to TRBD1 covers 10 bases. V shed 6 bases and J 4 bases; nucleotides not matched to a gene: 2. CDR3 length equals 13 residues. Germline V gives CDR1 SQVTM, CDR2 ANQGSEA. The CDR3 is CSVGTGVTGELFF. DNA for the CDR3: TGCAGCGTCGGGACAGGGGTCACCGGGGAGCTGTTTTTT.

The rearrangement joins TRBV7-6 to TRBJ2-5; 8 positions match TRBD1. CDR1 and CDR2 from the germline V gene are SGHVS and FNYEAQ. V shed 6 bases and J 2 bases; nucleotides not matched to a gene: 11. CDR3 length: 16 amino acids. The CDR3 here is CASSFTGGRGQETQYF. In DNA form, the CDR3 reads TGTGCCAGCAGTTTTACAGGGGGTCGAGGTCAAGAGACCCAGTACTTC.